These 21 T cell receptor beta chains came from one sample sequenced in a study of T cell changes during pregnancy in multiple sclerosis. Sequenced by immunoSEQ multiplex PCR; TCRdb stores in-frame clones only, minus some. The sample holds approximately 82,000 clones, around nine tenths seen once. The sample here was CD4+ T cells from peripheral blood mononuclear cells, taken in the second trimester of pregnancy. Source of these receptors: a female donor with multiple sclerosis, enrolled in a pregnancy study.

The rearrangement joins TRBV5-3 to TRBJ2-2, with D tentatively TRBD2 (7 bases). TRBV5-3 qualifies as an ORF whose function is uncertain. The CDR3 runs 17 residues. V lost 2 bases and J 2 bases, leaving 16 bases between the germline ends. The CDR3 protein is CARSFGGPIRNTGELFF. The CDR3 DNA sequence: TGTGCCAGAAGCTTCGGGGGGCCGATCCGAAACACCGGGGAGCTGTTTTTT.

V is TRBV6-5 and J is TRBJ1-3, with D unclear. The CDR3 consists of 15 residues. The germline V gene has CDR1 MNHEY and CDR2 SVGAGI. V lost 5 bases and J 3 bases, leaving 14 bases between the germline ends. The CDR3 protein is CASSGSFGSGNTIYF. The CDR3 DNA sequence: TGTGCCAGCAGTGGGTCCTTCGGGAGTGGAAACACCATATATTTT.

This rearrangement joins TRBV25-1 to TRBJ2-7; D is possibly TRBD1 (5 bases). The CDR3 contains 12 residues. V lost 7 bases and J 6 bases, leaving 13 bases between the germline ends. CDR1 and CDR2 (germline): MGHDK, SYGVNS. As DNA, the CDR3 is TGTGCCAGCACCATGAATAGGGGCGAGCAGTACTTC. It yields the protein CASTMNRGEQYF.

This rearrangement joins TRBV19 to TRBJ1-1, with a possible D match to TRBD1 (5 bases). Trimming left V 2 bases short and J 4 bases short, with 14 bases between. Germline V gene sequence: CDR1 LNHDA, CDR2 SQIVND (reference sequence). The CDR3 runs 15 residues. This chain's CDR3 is CASSILPAGGTEAFF. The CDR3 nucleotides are TGTGCCAGTAGTATACTCCCCGCCGGGGGCACTGAAGCTTTCTTT.

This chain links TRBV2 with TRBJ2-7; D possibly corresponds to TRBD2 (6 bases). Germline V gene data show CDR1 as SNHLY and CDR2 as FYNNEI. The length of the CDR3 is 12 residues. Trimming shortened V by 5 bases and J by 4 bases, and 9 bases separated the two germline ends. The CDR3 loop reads CASSPREYEQYF. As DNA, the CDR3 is TGTGCCAGCAGTCCCCGGGAGTACGAGCAGTACTTC. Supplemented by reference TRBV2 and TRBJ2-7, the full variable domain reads EPEVTQTPSHQVTQMGQEVILRCVPISNHLYFYWYRQILGQKVEFLVSFYNNEISEKSEIFDDQFSVERPDGSNFTLKIRSTKLEDSAMYFCASSPREYEQYFGPGTRLTVT.

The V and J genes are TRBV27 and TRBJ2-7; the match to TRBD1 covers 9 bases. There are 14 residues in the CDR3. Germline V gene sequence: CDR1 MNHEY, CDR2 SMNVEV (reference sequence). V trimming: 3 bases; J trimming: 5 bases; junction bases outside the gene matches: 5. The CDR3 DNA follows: TGTGCCAGCAGTTTCGGGACAGGGAGCGACGAGCAGTACTTC. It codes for CASSFGTGSDEQYF.

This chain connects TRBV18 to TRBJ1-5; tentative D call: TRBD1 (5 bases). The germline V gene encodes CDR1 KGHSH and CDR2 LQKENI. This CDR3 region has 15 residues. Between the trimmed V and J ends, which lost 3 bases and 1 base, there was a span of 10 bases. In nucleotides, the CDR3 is TGTGCCAGCTCACCCGAGGGACTGAGCAATCAGCCCCAGCATTTT. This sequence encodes CASSPEGLSNQPQHF.

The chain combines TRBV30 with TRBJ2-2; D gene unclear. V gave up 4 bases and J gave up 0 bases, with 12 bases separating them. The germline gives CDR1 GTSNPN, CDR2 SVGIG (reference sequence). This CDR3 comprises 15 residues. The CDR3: CAWKLAPSNTGELFF. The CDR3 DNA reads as TGTGCCTGGAAGCTTGCGCCGTCGAACACCGGGGAGCTGTTTTTT. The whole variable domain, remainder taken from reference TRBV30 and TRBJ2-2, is SQTIHQWPATLVQPVGSPLSLECTVEGTSNPNLYWYRQAAGRGLQLLFYSVGIGQISSEVPQNLSASRPQDRQFILSSKKLLLSDSGFYLCAWKLAPSNTGELFFGEGSRLTVL.

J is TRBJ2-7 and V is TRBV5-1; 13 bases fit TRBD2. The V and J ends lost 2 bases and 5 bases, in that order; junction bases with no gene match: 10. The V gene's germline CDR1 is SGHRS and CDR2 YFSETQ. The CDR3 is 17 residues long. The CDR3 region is CASSLLAGGPPYHEQYF. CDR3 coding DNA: TGCGCCAGCAGCTTACTAGCGGGAGGGCCGCCGTACCACGAGCAGTACTTC.

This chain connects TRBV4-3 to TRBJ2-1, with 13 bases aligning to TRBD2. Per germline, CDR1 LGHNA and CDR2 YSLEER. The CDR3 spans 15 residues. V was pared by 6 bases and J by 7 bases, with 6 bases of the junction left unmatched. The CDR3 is CASSRTSGGGNEQFF. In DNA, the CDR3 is TGCGCCAGCAGTCGTACTAGCGGGGGGGGGAATGAGCAGTTCTTC.

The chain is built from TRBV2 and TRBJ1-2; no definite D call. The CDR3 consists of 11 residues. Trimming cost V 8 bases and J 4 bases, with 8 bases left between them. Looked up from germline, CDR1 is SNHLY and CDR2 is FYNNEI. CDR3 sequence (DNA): TGTGCCAGCTCTTACAGCTATGGCTACACCTTC. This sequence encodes CASSYSYGYTF.

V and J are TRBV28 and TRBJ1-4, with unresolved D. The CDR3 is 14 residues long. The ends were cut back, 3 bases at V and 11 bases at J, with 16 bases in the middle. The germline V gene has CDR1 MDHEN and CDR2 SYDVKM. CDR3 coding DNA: TGTGCCAGCAGTTTGGCCGCGCTTGGAGAGAAACTGTTTTTT. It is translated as CASSLAALGEKLFF. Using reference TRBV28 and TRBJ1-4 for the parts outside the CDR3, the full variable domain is DVKVTQSSRYLVKRTGEKVFLECVQDMDHENMFWYRQDPGLGLRLIYFSYDVKMKEKGDIPEGYSVSREKKERFSLILESASTNQTSMYLCASSLAALGEKLFFGSGTQLSVL.

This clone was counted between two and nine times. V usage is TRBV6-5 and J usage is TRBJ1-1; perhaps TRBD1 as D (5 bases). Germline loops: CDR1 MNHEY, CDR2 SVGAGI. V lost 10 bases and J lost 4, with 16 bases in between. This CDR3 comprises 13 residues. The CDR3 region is CATRRAGRTEAFF. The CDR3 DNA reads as TGTGCCACCCGCCGGGCAGGGCGCACTGAAGCTTTCTTT.

As DNA, the CDR3 is TGTGCCAGCAGCGCTGACATTTCAAACTATGGCTACACCTTC. It translates to CASSADISNYGYTF. The rearrangement links TRBV9 to TRBJ1-2; D is unclear. Deletions cut 3 bases from V and 2 bases from J, with 11 bases between. Germline values: CDR1 SGDLS, CDR2 YYNGEE. This CDR3 region has 14 residues.

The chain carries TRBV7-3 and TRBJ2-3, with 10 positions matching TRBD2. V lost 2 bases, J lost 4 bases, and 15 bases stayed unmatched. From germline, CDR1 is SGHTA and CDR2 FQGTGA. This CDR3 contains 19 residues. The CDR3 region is CASSLGTAGGLSGADTQYF. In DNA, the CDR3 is TGTGCCAGCAGCTTAGGTACAGCGGGAGGGCTATCGGGTGCAGATACGCAGTATTTT.

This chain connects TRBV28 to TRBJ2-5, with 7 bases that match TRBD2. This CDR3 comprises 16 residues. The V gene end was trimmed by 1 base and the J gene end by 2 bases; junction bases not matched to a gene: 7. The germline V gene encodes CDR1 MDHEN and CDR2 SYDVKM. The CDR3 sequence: CASSLLGRTRQETQYF. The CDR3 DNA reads TGTGCCAGCAGTTTATTGGGGCGGACTAGACAAGAGACCCAGTACTTC.

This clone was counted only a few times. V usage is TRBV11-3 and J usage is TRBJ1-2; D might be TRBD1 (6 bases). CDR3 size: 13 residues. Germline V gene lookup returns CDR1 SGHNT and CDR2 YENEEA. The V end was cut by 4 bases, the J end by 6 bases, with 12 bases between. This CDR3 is CASSSRTEHGYTF. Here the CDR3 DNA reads TGTGCCAGCAGCTCAAGGACAGAACATGGCTACACCTTC.

The CDR3 reads CASSPSVEQYF. Here the CDR3 DNA reads TGTGCCAGCAGCCCGAGCGTCGAGCAGTACTTC. The gene calls are TRBV11-1 and TRBJ2-7; D remains unclear. This CDR3 spans 11 amino acids. Per the germline V gene, CDR1 is SGHAT and CDR2 is FQDESV (reference sequence). Trimming stripped 5 bases from V and 6 bases from J, with 8 bases between.

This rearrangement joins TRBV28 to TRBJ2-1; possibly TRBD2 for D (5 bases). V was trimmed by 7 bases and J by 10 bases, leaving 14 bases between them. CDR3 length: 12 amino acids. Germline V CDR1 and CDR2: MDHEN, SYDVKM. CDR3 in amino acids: CASTDRRGEQFF. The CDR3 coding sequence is TGTGCCAGCACCGACCGAAGAGGGGAGCAGTTCTTC.

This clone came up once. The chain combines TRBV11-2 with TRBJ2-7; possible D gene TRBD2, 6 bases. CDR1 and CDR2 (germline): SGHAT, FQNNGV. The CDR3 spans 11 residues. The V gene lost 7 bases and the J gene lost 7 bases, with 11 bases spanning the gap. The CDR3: CASNRRGEQYF. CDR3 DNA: TGTGCCAGCAACCGCCGGGGGGAGCAGTACTTC.

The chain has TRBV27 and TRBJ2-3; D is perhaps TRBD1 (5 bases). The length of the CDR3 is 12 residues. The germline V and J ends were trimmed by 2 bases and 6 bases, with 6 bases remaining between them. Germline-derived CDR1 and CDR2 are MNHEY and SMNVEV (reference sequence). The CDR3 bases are TGTGCCAGCAGTTTAAGGGGTGATACGCAGTATTTT. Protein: CASSLRGDTQYF.